A single sample is the source of the 31 T cell receptor beta chains below, sequenced in a study of vaccination and CD4 T cells after COVID-19. Regarding treatment: approximately nine-day PBMC culture with coronavirus spike peptide pools or control peptides (ViraFEST assay). No antigen has been identified for these receptors. The Oncomine TCR Beta short-read assay sequenced DNA from cultured CD4+ T cells. TCRdb analysed the PCR reads with MiXCR anew, one entry per CDR3 protein. There are roughly 15,000 distinct CDR3 sequences in the sample; about 70% occur only once, and approximately 15% lies in the top ten. Sequenced sample: CD4+ T cells from blood, cultured in vitro. These receptors all come from a human donor who had recovered from COVID-19.

This chain connects TRBV15 to TRBJ1-3; D gene unclear. Germline-derived CDR1 and CDR2 are LNHNV and YYDKDF (reference sequence). This CDR3 has 17 amino acids. The V gene lost 0 bases and the J gene lost 0 bases, with 12 bases spanning the gap. The CDR3 DNA sequence: TGTGCCACCAGCAGAGAAGGCACACGGGCCTCTGGAAACACCATATATTTT. This encodes CATSREGTRASGNTIYF.

This chain links TRBV20-1 with TRBJ1-5; perhaps TRBD1 as D (6 bases). In germline, CDR1 is DFQATT, CDR2 SNEGSKA (reference sequence). Trimming shortened V by 6 bases and J by 7 bases, and 19 bases separated the two germline ends. The CDR3 spans 14 residues. CDR3 sequence: CSASEGGQGQPQHF. CDR3 sequence (DNA): TGCAGTGCCAGTGAGGGGGGGCAGGGCCAGCCCCAGCATTTT.

V is TRBV5-6 and J is TRBJ2-5; tentatively, D is TRBD1 (6 bases). V was shortened by 2 bases and J by 5 bases, with 10 bases between the two germline ends. The CDR3 consists of 13 residues. Germline V gene data show CDR1 as SGHDT and CDR2 as YYEEEE. CDR3 nucleotides: TGTGCCAGCAGCTTATGGGGGCCCGAGACCCAGTACTTC. It yields the protein CASSLWGPETQYF.

This rearrangement joins TRBV6-1 to TRBJ1-4; 9 bases match TRBD1. The V gene end was trimmed by 4 bases and the J gene end by 8 bases; junction bases not matched to a gene: 5. Germline V gene lookup returns CDR1 MNHNS and CDR2 SASEGT. The CDR3 spans 14 residues. The CDR3 here is CASSGTGATEKLFF. The DNA of the CDR3 is TGTGCCAGCAGTGGGACAGGGGCCACAGAAAAACTGTTTTTT.

The CDR3 nucleotides read TGTGCCAGCAGAACCGCCTACGGGCTGACCGGGGAGCTGTTTTTT. Translation: CASRTAYGLTGELFF. The chain has TRBV6-1 and TRBJ2-2, with D unresolved. CDR3 size: 15 residues. Trimming took 6 bases from V and 5 from J, leaving 16 bases between them. Germline V gene sequence: CDR1 MNHNS, CDR2 SASEGT.

This clonotype is categorized as medium-sized. The chain links TRBV7-2 to TRBJ2-1; D gene ambiguous. Germline V gene data show CDR1 as SGHTA and CDR2 as FQGNSA. V was cut by 5 bases and J by 5 bases, with 10 bases left in between. The CDR3 loop spans 13 amino acids. The CDR3 sequence is CASSPYLNNEQFF. The CDR3 DNA sequence: TGTGCCAGCAGCCCCTACCTCAACAATGAGCAGTTCTTC.

The chain has TRBV19 and TRBJ2-1; 14 bases match TRBD2. J lost 6 bases, V lost 7 bases, and 5 bases had no gene match. This CDR3 comprises 15 residues. Germline V gives CDR1 LNHDA, CDR2 SQIVND (reference sequence). This chain's CDR3 is CASMWGTSGSNEQFF. The CDR3, as DNA: TGTGCCAGTATGTGGGGGACTAGCGGGAGCAATGAGCAGTTCTTC.

The chain carries TRBV20-1 and TRBJ1-1; weak D call: TRBD1 (6 bases). This CDR3 is built from 14 residues. Between the trimmed V and J ends, which lost 6 bases and 4 bases, there was a span of 18 bases. Germline assignment: CDR1 DFQATT and CDR2 SNEGSKA (reference sequence). For the CDR3, the DNA is TGCAGTGCCATTTATCGACAGGCGATCACTGAAGCTTTCTTT. It is translated as CSAIYRQAITEAFF.

The chain combines TRBV7-2 with TRBJ2-7, with 11 bases matching TRBD1. The CDR3 runs 15 residues. In germline, CDR1 is SGHTA, CDR2 FQGNSA. With 1 base clipped from V and 3 bases from J, the junction kept 2 bases outside the gene matches. CDR3 bases: TGTGCCAGCAGCTTAGAGGGACAGGGGGGCTACGAGCAGTACTTC. It yields the protein CASSLEGQGGYEQYF.

J is TRBJ1-2 and V is TRBV20-1, with a tentative D call TRBD1 (5 bases). The germline V gene has CDR1 DFQATT and CDR2 SNEGSKA (reference sequence). The CDR3 runs 15 residues. The V end lost 1 base, the J end lost 2 bases, and 14 bases lay between the germline ends. The CDR3 reads CSARGGVAINYGYTF. DNA of the CDR3: TGCAGTGCTAGAGGGGGGGTTGCTATAAACTATGGCTACACCTTC.

This chain connects TRBV7-2 to TRBJ2-7, with D tentatively TRBD2 (5 bases). CDR3 length: 14 amino acids. Per the germline V gene, CDR1 is SGHTA and CDR2 is FQGNSA. Trimming stripped 6 bases from V and 6 bases from J, with 18 bases between. The CDR3 loop reads CASSYTRGVIEQYF. In DNA form, the CDR3 reads TGTGCCAGCAGTTACACACGGGGAGTGATCGAGCAGTACTTC.

V usage is TRBV7-9 and J usage is TRBJ1-1; D call uncertain. Germline CDR1 and CDR2: SEHNR and FQNEAQ (reference sequence). With 5 bases removed from V and 5 bases from J, the gap between germline ends came to 9 bases. The CDR3 totals 12 residues. In DNA, the CDR3 is TGTGCCAGCAGCACTTTACAGACTGAAGCTTTCTTT. Translated: CASSTLQTEAFF. The full variable domain, completed using reference TRBV7-9 and TRBJ1-1, is DTGVSQNPRHKITKRGQNVTFRCDPISEHNRLYWYRQTLGQGPEFLTYFQNEAQLEKSRLLSDRFSAERPKGSFSTLEIQRTEQGDSAMYLCASSTLQTEAFFGQGTRLTVV.

This chain links TRBV11-2 with TRBJ2-7, with a possible D match to TRBD1 (5 bases). The CDR3 covers 15 residues. V lost 5 bases and J 0 bases, leaving 14 bases between the germline ends. Germline V CDR1 and CDR2: SGHAT, FQNNGV. CDR3: CASSPVGAPSYEQYF. DNA for the CDR3: TGTGCCAGCAGCCCTGTTGGGGCGCCCTCCTACGAGCAGTACTTC.

The genes are TRBV6-1 and TRBJ1-1; 9 nucleotides match TRBD1. The CDR3 has 17 amino acids. Germline V gives CDR1 MNHNS, CDR2 SASEGT. With V trimmed by 8 bases and J by 1 base, 14 bases remained unmatched. Written as DNA, the CDR3 is TGTGCCAGCCGCCTACCCCGGACAGGGGACCAGAACACTGAAGCTTTCTTT. Its protein product is CASRLPRTGDQNTEAFF.

The sample holds one count of this clonotype. The chain has TRBV27 and TRBJ1-2, with TRBD1 as a possible D gene (6 bases). Trimming took off 5 bases at V and 6 bases at J, with 13 bases between the two ends. This CDR3 is built from 13 residues. CDR1 and CDR2 (germline): MNHEY, SMNVEV (reference sequence). DNA of the CDR3: TGTGCCAGCAGTCTCGCCGGGACAAATGGCTACACCTTC. This gives the protein CASSLAGTNGYTF.

In the case of this clonotype: This is likely a read error, given that the CDR3 carries no conserved phenylalanine or tryptophan at its end. V gene TRBV18 combines with J gene TRBJ2-3; D gene ambiguous. There are 13 residues in the CDR3. Germline loops: CDR1 KGHSH, CDR2 LQKENI. V was trimmed by 8 bases and J by 1 base, leaving 10 bases between them. This chain's CDR3 is CASSRQGTDTQYL. The CDR3, as DNA: TGTGCCAGCAGTCGGCAGGGCACAGATACGCAGTATCTT.

The gene calls are TRBV5-8 and TRBJ1-5, with 10 bases lining up with TRBD1. The CDR3 totals 16 residues. Per the germline V gene, CDR1 is SGHTS and CDR2 is YDEGEE. V lost 6 bases and J lost 1; bases outside the gene matches: 7. The CDR3 region is CASTQWGQGSNQPQHF. CDR3 nucleotides: TGTGCCAGCACCCAGTGGGGACAGGGGAGCAATCAGCCCCAGCATTTT.

The chain uses TRBV21-1 and TRBJ1-5; the D call TRBD1 from the table was never checked on the DNA. TRBV21-1 is shown as a pseudogene. The CDR3 totals 14 residues. CDR3: CASSKGDRSQPQHF. In nucleotides, the CDR3 is TGTGCCAGCAGCAAGGGGGACAGGAGTCAGCCCCAGCATTTT.

V usage is TRBV27 and J usage is TRBJ2-7; possible D gene TRBD1, 6 bases. Germline V gene data show CDR1 as MNHEY and CDR2 as SMNVEV (reference sequence). This CDR3 contains 18 residues. The V and J ends lost 2 bases and 5 bases respectively, with 25 bases between them. The CDR3 DNA reads TGTGCCAGCAGTTTACGACCCATGAAACGGGGCAGGGGAAACGAGCAGTACTTC. Protein: CASSLRPMKRGRGNEQYF.

This clonotype has only a few counts. The CDR3 loop is CASGFVQGRNQPQHF. Here the CDR3 DNA reads TGTGCCAGCGGCTTCGTACAGGGACGCAATCAGCCCCAGCATTTT. The chain links TRBV6-2 or TRBV6-3 to TRBJ1-5, with D perhaps TRBD1 (6 bases). Germline lookup yields CDR1 MNHEY and CDR2 SVGEGT. CDR3 length: 15 residues. With 8 bases removed from V and 2 bases from J, the gap between germline ends came to 16 bases.

The V gene is TRBV6-1, the J gene TRBJ2-5, with a weak D call TRBD2 (6 bases). Trimming pared 4 bases from V and 5 bases from J, leaving 17 bases between. The CDR3 runs to 15 residues. CDR1 is MNHNS and CDR2 is SASEGT in the germline V gene. CDR3 sequence: CASSAVGVGGETQYF. The CDR3 DNA sequence: TGTGCCAGCAGTGCAGTGGGTGTTGGGGGGGAGACCCAGTACTTC.

This clonotype was observed a handful of times. This chain connects TRBV7-6 to TRBJ1-2, with D perhaps TRBD1 (6 bases). The CDR3 totals 15 residues. The V end lost 1 base, the J end lost 4 bases, and 13 bases lay between the germline ends. CDR1 is SGHVS, CDR2 FNYEAQ, per germline. CDR3 in amino acids: CASSLGAGVVYGYTF. The CDR3 region has the DNA TGTGCCAGCAGCTTAGGGGCAGGGGTCGTCTATGGCTACACCTTC.

This sequence joins TRBV6-1 and TRBJ2-2; no reliable D call. The CDR3 totals 17 residues. V shed 7 bases and J shed 1 base, with 19 bases lying between them. Looked up from germline, CDR1 is MNHNS and CDR2 is SASEGT. CDR3 DNA sequence: TGTGCCAGCATCGACCTTTCCGTGAAGGGGAACACCGGGGAGCTGTTTTTT. Translation: CASIDLSVKGNTGELFF.

In its sample, this clonotype was seen a few times. DNA of the CDR3: TGTGCCAGCAGCTTAGGGGGAGGGGGCGAGGGTGAAGCTTTCTTT. Amino acid sequence: CASSLGGGGEGEAFF. The chain combines TRBV7-2 with TRBJ1-1; TRBD1 matches 7 bases. Germline V gives CDR1 SGHTA, CDR2 FQGNSA. CDR3 length equals 15 residues. V lost 1 base, J lost 7 bases, and 9 bases stayed unmatched.

The rearrangement joins TRBV6-1 to TRBJ1-2, with TRBD1 as a possible D gene (6 bases). CDR3 length: 15 amino acids. V lost 4 bases to trimming and J lost 6 bases, with 18 bases between them. Germline CDR1 is MNHNS and CDR2 is SASEGT. CDR3 in DNA: TGTGCCAGCAGTGCGGGCGGGACAAAGGGGAATGGCTACACCTTC. As protein: CASSAGGTKGNGYTF.

This chain joins TRBV4-3 and TRBJ1-1; D uncertain. The CDR3 covers 13 residues. Germline V gene sequence: CDR1 LGHNA, CDR2 YSLEER. Trimming stripped 0 bases from V and 4 bases from J, with 6 bases between. This chain's CDR3 is CASSQEFGTEAFF. CDR3 nucleotide sequence: TGCGCCAGCAGCCAAGAATTCGGCACTGAAGCTTTCTTT.

This rearrangement joins TRBV6-1 to TRBJ2-7; TRBD1 or TRBD2 may be the D gene (6 bases each). V dropped 6 bases and J dropped 2 bases, with 11 bases sitting between them. Germline V gives CDR1 MNHNS, CDR2 SASEGT. The CDR3 is 13 residues long. The CDR3, as DNA: TGTGCCAGCAGCAGGGGACTGACCTACGAGCAGTACTTC. Residues: CASSRGLTYEQYF.

The chain joins TRBV6-2 or TRBV6-3 to TRBJ2-1; 13 bases match TRBD2. The CDR3 has 16 residues. The trim removed 8 bases at V and 3 bases at J, leaving 7 bases unmatched. Germline V gene sequence: CDR1 MNHEY, CDR2 SVGEGT. CDR3 sequence: CASGGLAGAHYNEQFF. The CDR3 DNA reads TGTGCCAGCGGCGGACTAGCGGGAGCTCACTACAATGAGCAGTTCTTC.

DNA for the CDR3: TGTGCCAGTAGTCCGTCCGAGGGGCGAAATTCACCCCTCCACTTT. It translates to CASSPSEGRNSPLHF. The chain joins TRBV19 to TRBJ1-6, with D possibly matching TRBD1 (5 bases). Looked up from germline, CDR1 is LNHDA and CDR2 is SQIVND (reference sequence). CDR3 length equals 15 residues. V was trimmed by 5 bases and J by 7 bases, leaving 15 bases between them.

This clonotype was observed a few times. V usage is TRBV7-2 and J usage is TRBJ1-3; D may be TRBD1 (5 bases). This CDR3 spans 15 amino acids. The V gene's germline CDR1 is SGHTA and CDR2 FQGNSA. Trimming took off 5 bases at V and 4 bases at J, with 15 bases between the two ends. The CDR3 reads CASSPREGLGNTIYF. Written as DNA, the CDR3 is TGTGCCAGCAGCCCCAGGGAGGGTCTGGGAAACACCATATATTTT.

This clonotype was seen only a few times. The chain has TRBV7-3 and TRBJ2-4; tentatively, D is TRBD2 (6 bases). The V end was cut by 1 base, the J end by 2 bases, with 12 bases between. The CDR3 extends over 16 amino acids. Germline V gives CDR1 SGHTA, CDR2 FQGTGA. CDR3 region: CASSLSGITTKNIQYF. CDR3 nucleotides: TGTGCCAGCAGCTTAAGCGGGATAACTACCAAAAACATTCAGTACTTC.